Below, 16 T cell receptor beta chains from the same sample are listed, as sequenced in a study of technical replicates of blood from several donors. Generated by immunoSEQ multiplex PCR, the TCRdb table keeps only in-frame clones and is missing some. Of approximately 79,000 clones listed, around 97% are singletons. The sequenced sample consisted of T cells isolated from PBMCs. These receptors were obtained from a human donor in good health.

This sequence joins TRBV11-3 and TRBJ2-3; D may be TRBD2 (6 bases). The V end was cut by 1 base, the J end by 6 bases, with 11 bases between. Germline lookup yields CDR1 SGHNT and CDR2 YENEEA. This CDR3 is 14 amino acids long. CDR3 bases: TGTGCCAGCAGCTTAGGGAGGGCTTCCGATACGCAGTATTTT. This codes for CASSLGRASDTQYF.

The chain couples TRBV7-9 to TRBJ1-5; 8 bases fit TRBD1. CDR1 is SEHNR, CDR2 FQNEAQ, per germline (reference sequence). This CDR3 contains 15 residues. The J segment lost 2 bases and the V segment lost 6 bases, leaving 6 bases of the junction unmatched. The CDR3 DNA reads as TGTGCCAGCAGTCCGACAGGGGAGGGCAATCAGCCCCAGCATTTT. Residues: CASSPTGEGNQPQHF. The variable domain in full, with the rest retrieved from reference TRBV7-9 and TRBJ1-5, is DTGVSQNPRHKITKRGQNVTFRCDPISEHNRLYWYRQTLGQGPEFLTYFQNEAQLEKSRLLSDRFSAERPKGSFSTLEIQRTEQGDSAMYLCASSPTGEGNQPQHFGDGTRLSIL.

The rearrangement joins TRBV5-1 to TRBJ2-2; 11 bases align to TRBD2. The ends lost 1 base at V and 4 bases at J; junction bases unmatched: 6. The CDR3 covers 17 residues. Germline loops: CDR1 SGHRS, CDR2 YFSETQ. CDR3 sequence: CASSLKLAGDSTGELFF. The CDR3 DNA follows: TGCGCCAGCAGCTTGAAACTAGCGGGAGACTCCACCGGGGAGCTGTTTTTT.

This chain connects TRBV29-1 to TRBJ2-3; D is perhaps TRBD1 (5 bases). The V gene lost 3 bases and the J gene lost 2 bases, with 12 bases spanning the gap. The V gene's germline CDR1 is SQVTM and CDR2 ANQGSEA. CDR3 size: 14 residues. This CDR3 reads CSVDLRDFTDTQYF. DNA of the CDR3: TGCAGCGTTGATCTCAGGGATTTCACAGATACGCAGTATTTT.

CDR3 loop: CASSLDAAGVLQFF. For the CDR3, the DNA is TGCGCCAGCAGCTTGGATGCAGCGGGAGTATTGCAGTTCTTC. The chain combines TRBV5-1 with TRBJ2-1, with TRBD2 matching 8 bases. Trimming at V came to 0 bases and at J to 12 bases, leaving 8 bases not matched to a gene. The CDR3 length is 14 residues. The germline V gene encodes CDR1 SGHRS and CDR2 YFSETQ.

The chain joins TRBV19 to TRBJ1-2; tentative D call: TRBD1 (6 bases). The germline V and J ends were trimmed by 3 bases and 2 bases, with 13 bases remaining between them. This CDR3 spans 15 amino acids. Germline V gene lookup returns CDR1 LNHDA and CDR2 SQIVND (reference sequence). CDR3 nucleotides: TGTGCCAGTAGTATTCTTCCCACAGGGAACTATGGCTACACCTTC. This sequence encodes CASSILPTGNYGYTF.

The chain has TRBV11-3 and TRBJ2-2; no clear D gene. The CDR3 consists of 13 residues. Germline CDR1 is SGHNT and CDR2 is YENEEA. Trimming removed 5 bases at V and 6 bases at J, with 10 bases between. This CDR3 is CASSLPGAGELFF. The DNA of the CDR3 is TGTGCCAGCAGCCTTCCGGGTGCCGGGGAGCTGTTTTTT.

This chain connects TRBV6-1 to TRBJ1-5; D is unclear. CDR3 length: 14 residues. Trimming took 7 bases from V and 3 from J, leaving 13 bases between them. In germline, CDR1 is MNHNS, CDR2 SASEGT. CDR3 sequence reads: CASIRGGINQPQHF. The CDR3 nucleotides read TGTGCCAGCATAAGAGGAGGAATCAATCAGCCCCAGCATTTT.

The J gene is TRBJ2-4, the V gene TRBV19, with D maybe TRBD1 (5 bases). Looked up from germline, CDR1 is LNHDA and CDR2 is SQIVND (reference sequence). V was pared by 9 bases and J by 6 bases, with 15 bases between. The CDR3 totals 13 residues. In DNA form, the CDR3 reads TGTGCCAGCTCCCGACAGCACGGAAACATTCAGTACTTC. Protein sequence: CASSRQHGNIQYF.

The chain combines TRBV7-2 with TRBJ2-5, with D hard to call. V was trimmed by 2 bases and J by 2 bases, leaving 9 bases between them. This CDR3 comprises 14 residues. Germline CDR1 SGHTA, CDR2 FQGNSA. The CDR3 region is CASSLQATQETQYF. CDR3 DNA sequence: TGTGCCAGCAGCTTACAAGCGACTCAAGAGACCCAGTACTTC.

CDR3 in DNA: TGTGCCAGCAGTGAACGGGGACTGACCGGGGCCTATGGCTACACCTTC. Protein sequence: CASSERGLTGAYGYTF. V is TRBV6-1 and J is TRBJ1-2, with D maybe TRBD1 (5 bases). Looked up from germline, CDR1 is MNHNS and CDR2 is SASEGT. The CDR3 spans 16 residues. Trimming cost V 2 bases and J 4 bases, with 17 bases left between them.

CDR3 bases: TGTGCCAGCACCCGGGACTATGGCTACACCTTC. Amino acid sequence: CASTRDYGYTF. V usage is TRBV7-9 and J usage is TRBJ1-2; D ambiguous. The CDR3 runs to 11 residues. Trimming cost V 7 bases and J 3 bases, with 6 bases left between them. Germline V gene data show CDR1 as SEHNR and CDR2 as FQNEAQ (reference sequence).

The gene calls are TRBV6-4 and TRBJ2-1, with D possibly TRBD2 on 6 matching bases. CDR3 size: 15 residues. With 0 bases removed from V and 3 bases from J, the gap between germline ends came to 9 bases. The germline V gene encodes CDR1 MRHNA and CDR2 SNTAGT. The CDR3, as DNA: TGTGCCAGCAGTGACTCTTTGGAGGGCTACAATGAGCAGTTCTTC. This gives the protein CASSDSLEGYNEQFF.

The V gene is TRBV5-1, the J gene TRBJ1-2; D is perhaps TRBD1 (6 bases). The CDR3 loop spans 15 amino acids. V was trimmed by 4 bases and J by 3 bases, leaving 16 bases between them. CDR1 is SGHRS and CDR2 is YFSETQ in the germline V gene. CDR3 sequence: CASSGGGGSHYGYTF. In DNA form, the CDR3 reads TGCGCCAGCAGCGGCGGGGGGGGCTCCCACTATGGCTACACCTTC.

The chain links TRBV9 to TRBJ1-2, with 8 positions matching TRBD1. The trim removed 1 base at V and 8 bases at J, leaving 7 bases unmatched. Per germline, CDR1 SGDLS and CDR2 YYNGEE. The CDR3 extends over 14 amino acids. CDR3 residues: CASSVLTGGGGYTF. CDR3 coding DNA: TGTGCCAGCAGCGTATTAACAGGGGGTGGGGGCTACACCTTC.

The V call is TRBV6-5, the J call TRBJ2-1; 10 bases are shared with TRBD2. The V gene end was trimmed by 2 bases and the J gene end by 9 bases; junction bases not matched to a gene: 10. Germline V lookup: CDR1 MNHEY, CDR2 SVGAGI. The CDR3 sequence is 16 residues long. CDR3 coding DNA: TGTGCCAGCAGTTACGTTTCTAGCGGGGGTCCCAGTGAGCAGTTCTTC. As protein: CASSYVSSGGPSEQFF.